This section outlines one T cell receptor (beta chain) sequence together with its context. The antigen it binds to is not known. No much larger clone exists at a distance of one base, and base qualities are not known. The source of the sample is a study of T cell responses to AZD1222 COVID-19 vaccine (dated by TCRdb to about 2021). Describing the broader study: A total of around 240 trial participants underwent TCR sequencing, of whom 200 to 220 received two doses of AZD1222 and some 26 received two doses of the MenACWY control vaccine. Enrollment into the trials was organized by age into subgroups of 18-55, 56-69 and 70-plus years, and those subgroups contained around 150, 28 and 57 TCR-sequenced participants, respectively.

From the germline V gene, CDR1 is KGHSH and CDR2 is LQKENI. From its cysteine to its phenylalanine, the CDR3 spans 15 amino acids. The CDR3 DNA has 45 bases and is translated from base 1. Relative to germline, V is 3 bases shorter and J is 12 bases shorter, with 23 bases between their ends. The CDR3 regions of human TCRbeta chains were analyzed by immunosequencing. In the paper's pipeline: TCRs in the repertoires were matched against a reference library of SARS-CoV-2-specific TCRs that had been generated with the MIRA antigen-specificity platform. Breadth meant the fraction of unique TCRs that were SARS-CoV-2-associated, whereas depth meant the fraction of total T cells that were SARS-CoV-2-associated. Using the MIRA data, every spike-specific TCR was mapped to the spike region that the TCR reacted to and assigned to either a CD4 or a CD8 class. Log10-transformed breadth and depth values were compared by one-way ANOVA with Sidak's multiple comparisons tests. In its TCRdb copy, this immuneACCESS table keeps in-frame sequences only and misses some clones. Where compared with another copy, unresolved V genes explain less than half of these, and the others have no known cause. V, J and clone size derive from that table, while D and trimming were established from the DNA sequence. This sample comprises fewer than 55,000 clones, around 80% of them detected only once. The ten largest clones take up about 20% of the sample.

The time point label of this sample denotes: baseline before first vaccination. This sample's treatment or condition label indicates: meningococcal conjugate vaccine given as trial control. Vaccinee samples came from UK trials COV001 and COV002, including a single-blind randomized controlled phase 2/3 trial of AZD1222 (ChAdOx1 nCoV-19) in healthy adults. For TCRbeta chain sequencing, PBMC samples were collected from trial participants at day 0 and at day 28 after the second dose. Overall study outcomes, separate from this receptor: The whole spike protein was spanned by vaccine-associated CD4 TCRs, and dominant responses were seen in regions 160-218 and 743-854. Spike-specific TCR breadth and depth rose significantly after two AZD1222 doses compared with day 0 and with MenACWY recipients. Reportedly, close to half of the unique spike-specific TCRs recognized epitopes lying outside the regions that are mutated in the B.1.351 and B.1.1.7 variants. No day 14 peak-response samples were available, so repertoires were characterized only after the peak T cell response. Participants were mostly white British, with more females than males. The authors suggested clonal diversity may have been underestimated. Only a handful of AZD1222 recipients were SARS-CoV-2 seropositive at baseline, limiting conclusions about previously exposed vaccinees. The 56-69-year group was small, and its depth increase did not reach significance, likely because of low power.

The source is an adult in good health. Sequences were derived from peripheral blood, sampled on day 0 of MenACWY control vaccination. The chain links TRBV18 with TRBJ1-2; a weak D assignment points to TRBD1 (6 bases agree). The bases read TGTGCCAGCTCACCCCTCATTGGGCCGGTACCAGGGGACACCTTC. This yields the protein CASSPLIGPVPGDTF.